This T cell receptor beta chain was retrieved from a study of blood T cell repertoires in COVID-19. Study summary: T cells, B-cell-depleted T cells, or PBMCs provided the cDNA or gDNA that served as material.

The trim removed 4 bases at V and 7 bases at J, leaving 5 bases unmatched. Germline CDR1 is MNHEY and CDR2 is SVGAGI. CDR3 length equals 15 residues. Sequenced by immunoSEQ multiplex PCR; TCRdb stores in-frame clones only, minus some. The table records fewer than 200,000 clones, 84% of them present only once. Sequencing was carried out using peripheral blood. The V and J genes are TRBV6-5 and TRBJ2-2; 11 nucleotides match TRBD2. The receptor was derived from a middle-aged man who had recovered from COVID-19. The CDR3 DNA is TGTGCCAGCAGTTTACTAGCGGGAGTTAGCGGGGAGCTGTTTTTT. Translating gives CASSLLAGVSGELFF.